Each of the 31 T cell receptor beta chains below was sequenced from the same sample in a study of PD-1 blockade in classical Hodgkin lymphoma. Profiled with immunoSEQ multiplex PCR; TCRdb holds only in-frame clones, not every one. The data show around 15,000 clones, about nine tenths seen once. Time point given: newly diagnosed, previously untreated cHL patient sample. Purification of CD4+ T cells from thawed PBMCs was performed via magnetic negative selection. Sequencing was carried out using CD4+ T cells from blood. These receptors all come from a human donor with classical Hodgkin lymphoma.

The rearrangement joins TRBV5-8 to TRBJ2-5; a possible D gene is TRBD1 (6 bases). This CDR3 is built from 14 residues. Germline assignment: CDR1 SGHTS and CDR2 YDEGEE. Trimming took off 1 base at V and 4 bases at J, with 11 bases between the two ends. The CDR3 DNA reads TGTGCCAGCAGCTTGCCAGGGGTGCGAGAGACCCAGTACTTC. Protein: CASSLPGVRETQYF.

The chain recombines TRBV4-1 with TRBJ1-2; D gene ambiguous. Germline assignment: CDR1 MGHRA and CDR2 YSYEKL. The CDR3 is 15 residues long. V lost 4 bases to trimming and J lost 5 bases, with 17 bases between them. The CDR3 coding sequence is TGCGCCAGCAGCCCGCTTACGACGGTGGATTATGGCTACACCTTC. It codes for CASSPLTTVDYGYTF.

The rearrangement uses TRBV28 and TRBJ1-5; the match to TRBD1 covers 8 bases. Germline assignment: CDR1 MDHEN and CDR2 SYDVKM. This CDR3 comprises 13 residues. V was pared by 6 bases and J by 7 bases, with 5 bases of the junction left unmatched. The CDR3 region has the DNA TGTGCCAGCAGCCGACAGGGGAGACAGCCCCAGCATTTT. Translation gives CASSRQGRQPQHF.

The V call is TRBV2, the J call TRBJ1-3; D is ambiguous. In germline, CDR1 is SNHLY, CDR2 FYNNEI. CDR3 size: 12 residues. V lost 3 bases, J lost 5 bases, and 5 bases lay in between. In nucleotides, the CDR3 is TGTGCCAGCAGTGAGGCGAGAAACACCATATATTTT. Protein product: CASSEARNTIYF.

The chain is built from TRBV6-4 and TRBJ2-1; tentative D call: TRBD2 (5 bases). Germline V gives CDR1 MRHNA, CDR2 SNTAGT. This CDR3 spans 15 amino acids. V dropped 0 bases and J dropped 9 bases, with 15 bases sitting between them. The CDR3 DNA follows: TGTGCCAGCAGTGACTCCGGGGTGAGGGTTGGTGAGCAGTTCTTC. It translates to CASSDSGVRVGEQFF.

The chain uses TRBV5-4 and TRBJ1-6; D gene unclear. CDR3 length equals 14 residues. Between the trimmed V and J ends, which lost 2 bases and 6 bases, there was a span of 9 bases. Germline CDR1 is SGHNT and CDR2 is YYREEE (reference sequence). The CDR3 here is CASSLVNSNSPLHF. The CDR3 DNA is TGTGCCAGCAGCTTAGTGAATTCTAATTCACCCCTCCACTTT. The complete variable domain, with remaining parts taken from reference TRBV5-4 and TRBJ1-6, reads ETGVTQSPTHLIKTRGQQVTLRCSSQSGHNTVSWYQQALGQGPQFIFQYYREEENGRGNFPPRFSGLQFPNYSSELNVNALELDDSALYLCASSLVNSNSPLHFGNGTRLTVT.

This clone turned up a few times. The J gene is TRBJ1-1, the V gene TRBV5-8, with D possibly TRBD1 on 6 matching bases. The V gene lost 2 bases and the J gene lost 1 base, with 15 bases spanning the gap. This CDR3 spans 16 amino acids. Germline CDR1 reads SGHTS; CDR2 reads YDEGEE. CDR3: CASSFTGHLTNTEAFF. The CDR3 DNA reads as TGTGCCAGCAGCTTTACGGGACACCTGACGAACACTGAAGCTTTCTTT.

The V call is TRBV28, the J call TRBJ1-1; 7 bases fit TRBD1. Germline V gives CDR1 MDHEN, CDR2 SYDVKM. This CDR3 region has 12 residues. The J segment lost 8 bases and the V segment lost 6 bases, leaving 6 bases of the junction unmatched. The chain's CDR3 is CASRLKTGEAFF. Written as DNA, the CDR3 is TGTGCCAGCAGGTTAAAGACAGGGGAAGCTTTCTTT.

The chain couples TRBV12-1 to TRBJ2-5; TRBD1 is the table's D call and was not checked against the DNA. TRBV12-1 is a pseudogene. This CDR3 has 15 residues. The CDR3 bases are TGTGCCAGCAGCTTCCCATACAGGTCTCAAGAGACCCAGTACTTC. Its protein product is CASSFPYRSQETQYF.

J is TRBJ1-1 and V is TRBV10-3; weak D call: TRBD1 (6 bases). The CDR3 consists of 14 residues. Germline V gene lookup returns CDR1 ENHRY and CDR2 SYGVKD. Trimming took 7 bases from V and 1 from J, leaving 13 bases between them. CDR3 sequence (DNA): TGTGCCATCATTCCGGGACACGGGAACACTGAAGCTTTCTTT. Translation: CAIIPGHGNTEAFF.

Concerning this clone itself: At one of its ends the junction is not consistent with the germline gene, which may arise from a read error. The V call is TRBV5-6, the J call TRBJ2-1; 9 nucleotides line up with TRBD1. The CDR3 is 11 amino acids. Germline CDR1 is SGHDT and CDR2 is YYEEEE. The CDR3 loop reads CASSSGTGFIF. CDR3 DNA sequence: TGTGCCAGCAGCTCCGGGACAGGGTTTATCTTC. The full variable domain, completed using reference TRBV5-6 and TRBJ2-1, is DAGVTQSPTHLIKTRGQQVTLRCSPKSGHDTVSWYQQALGQGPQFIFQYYEEEERQRGNFPDRFSGHQFPNYSSELNVNALLLGDSALYLCASSSGTGFIFGPGTRLTVL.

The V and J genes are TRBV6-5 and TRBJ2-5; the D call may be TRBD1 or TRBD2 (5 bases each). Trimming took 6 bases from V and 5 from J, leaving 19 bases between them. The germline CDR1 and CDR2 sequences are MNHEY and SVGAGI. The CDR3 spans 15 residues. CDR3 sequence (DNA): TGTGCCAGCAGCCCCATCCGTTCGGGGCACGAGACCCAGTACTTC. It specifies CASSPIRSGHETQYF.

V usage is TRBV7-9 and J usage is TRBJ2-3, with TRBD2 matching 10 bases. In germline, CDR1 is SEHNR, CDR2 FQNEAQ (reference sequence). This CDR3 has 14 residues. V trimming: 5 bases; J trimming: 4 bases; junction bases outside the gene matches: 3. The CDR3 sequence is CASSHSGRSDTQYF. The CDR3 region has the DNA TGTGCCAGCAGCCATAGCGGGAGGTCAGATACGCAGTATTTT.

The V and J genes are TRBV2 and TRBJ1-2, with no clear D. This CDR3 spans 11 amino acids. Looked up from germline, CDR1 is SNHLY and CDR2 is FYNNEI. Trimming pared 4 bases from V and 8 bases from J, leaving 8 bases between. The CDR3 nucleotides are TGTGCCAGCAGTGGCGAGGTCGGCTACACCTTC. This sequence encodes CASSGEVGYTF.

The chain combines TRBV9 with TRBJ2-1; D remains unclear. The CDR3 has 12 amino acids. Germline CDR1 SGDLS, CDR2 YYNGEE. Trimming left V 0 bases short and J 9 bases short, with 7 bases between. CDR3 sequence: CASSVEGGEQFF. The CDR3 nucleotides are TGTGCCAGCAGCGTAGAAGGTGGTGAGCAGTTCTTC.

This chain connects TRBV18 to TRBJ2-7; 12 nucleotides line up with TRBD2. The V segment lost 1 base and the J segment 2 bases; nucleotides outside the gene matches: 3. The germline V gene encodes CDR1 KGHSH and CDR2 LQKENI. The CDR3 is 16 amino acids. This CDR3 reads CASSPRASGRAYEQYF. Here the CDR3 DNA reads TGTGCCAGCTCACCACGGGCTAGCGGGAGGGCCTACGAGCAGTACTTC.

The chain couples TRBV7-2 to TRBJ2-2; TRBD2 matches at 8 bases. The V gene's germline CDR1 is SGHTA and CDR2 FQGNSA. The V segment lost 6 bases and the J segment 1 base; nucleotides outside the gene matches: 7. The CDR3 consists of 16 residues. CDR3 sequence (DNA): TGTGCCAGCAGTACTCGACTAGCGCGGAACACCGGGGAGCTGTTTTTT. Residues: CASSTRLARNTGELFF.

V gene TRBV12-5 combines with J gene TRBJ2-7; D is ambiguous. The CDR3 extends over 13 amino acids. Per germline, CDR1 LGHNT and CDR2 FRNRAP. V gave up 8 bases and J gave up 0 bases, with 11 bases separating them. The CDR3 spells CASQAATSYEQYF. CDR3 in DNA: TGTGCTAGTCAGGCGGCAACCTCCTACGAGCAGTACTTC.

This chain uses TRBV7-2 with TRBJ1-4, with D hard to call. CDR1 and CDR2 (germline): SGHTA, FQGNSA. CDR3 length: 15 residues. V was cut by 5 bases and J by 3 bases, with 13 bases left in between. The CDR3: CASSRPGVANEKLFF. The CDR3 DNA reads as TGTGCCAGCAGCCGGCCCGGGGTGGCTAATGAAAAACTGTTTTTT.

The chain is built from TRBV29-1 and TRBJ2-1; D may be TRBD2 (6 bases). The CDR3 is made up of 13 amino acids. The V and J ends lost 4 bases and 6 bases respectively, with 13 bases between them. The germline gives CDR1 SQVTM, CDR2 ANQGSEA. DNA of the CDR3: TGCAGCGTTGTTCGTCGGGGGTCCAATGAGCAGTTCTTC. Translated: CSVVRRGSNEQFF.

This sequence joins TRBV29-1 and TRBJ2-7; D call uncertain. The CDR3 consists of 11 residues. CDR1 SQVTM and CDR2 ANQGSEA come from the germline V gene. Here the CDR3 reads CSTLEAYEQYF. For the CDR3, the DNA is TGCAGTACGTTAGAGGCCTACGAGCAGTACTTC.

The chain recombines TRBV5-6 with TRBJ2-4, with 9 nucleotides matching TRBD1. There are 15 residues in the CDR3. The V and J ends lost 1 base and 4 bases, in that order; junction bases with no gene match: 3. Germline CDR1 SGHDT, CDR2 YYEEEE. The CDR3 region is CASSLTGTGKNIQYF. The CDR3 DNA reads as TGTGCCAGCAGCTTGACCGGGACAGGGAAAAACATTCAGTACTTC.

The chain uses TRBV2 and TRBJ2-7; D not resolved. V lost 8 bases to trimming and J lost 6 bases, with 11 bases between them. The germline V gene encodes CDR1 SNHLY and CDR2 FYNNEI. This CDR3 is built from 11 residues. The CDR3 loop is CASDSMGEQYF. CDR3 nucleotides: TGTGCCAGCGACTCGATGGGCGAGCAGTACTTC. The full variable domain, in which reference TRBV2 and TRBJ2-7 provide the parts outside the CDR3, is EPEVTQTPSHQVTQMGQEVILRCVPISNHLYFYWYRQILGQKVEFLVSFYNNEISEKSEIFDDQFSVERPDGSNFTLKIRSTKLEDSAMYFCASDSMGEQYFGPGTRLTVT.

Regarding this clone: In the same sample, other DNA sequences code for this CDR3. The genes are TRBV18 and TRBJ2-1, with TRBD2 as a possible D gene (6 bases). Trimming left V 1 base short and J 5 bases short, with 6 bases between. The germline V gene encodes CDR1 KGHSH and CDR2 LQKENI. The CDR3 spans 13 residues. The CDR3: CASSPRGDNEQFF. As DNA, the CDR3 is TGTGCCAGCTCACCACGCGGGGACAATGAGCAGTTCTTC.

The chain joins TRBV28 to TRBJ1-3, with D possibly matching TRBD1 (5 bases). The CDR3 sequence is 16 residues long. Trimming shortened V by 6 bases and J by 3 bases, and 18 bases separated the two germline ends. In germline, CDR1 is MDHEN, CDR2 SYDVKM. DNA of the CDR3: TGTGCCAGCAGCCTCTTTCGGGACTTAGGTGGAAACACCATATATTTT. The encoded protein is CASSLFRDLGGNTIYF.

The rearrangement links TRBV7-9 to TRBJ2-6; TRBD1 agrees at 10 bases. The CDR3 runs to 17 residues. Germline V gene data show CDR1 as SEHNR and CDR2 as FQNEAQ (reference sequence). The V gene end was trimmed by 5 bases and the J gene end by 1 base; junction bases not matched to a gene: 5. CDR3 region: CASSLGQGISGANVLTF. CDR3 nucleotides: TGTGCCAGCAGCCTGGGACAGGGGATTTCTGGGGCCAACGTCCTGACTTTC.

The rearrangement joins TRBV6-5 to TRBJ2-7, with TRBD2 as a possible D gene (5 bases). V lost 5 bases, J lost 12 bases, and 26 bases lay in between. Germline CDR1 is MNHEY and CDR2 is SVGAGI. The length of the CDR3 is 15 residues. CDR3 in DNA: TGTGCCAGCAGTCCCTCTAGCCCCTCCCCATACAAGAGGTACTTC. Residues: CASSPSSPSPYKRYF.

The table lists this clone with a count of one. V is TRBV6-5 and J is TRBJ1-4, with TRBD1 matching over 7 bases. After removal of 0 bases from V and 4 bases from J, the junction contained 2 bases not matched to a gene. CDR1 MNHEY and CDR2 SVGAGI come from the germline V gene. The CDR3 covers 15 residues. The CDR3, as DNA: TGTGCCAGCAGTTACTCGGGACAGATTAATGAAAAACTGTTTTTT. Translated: CASSYSGQINEKLFF.

The rearrangement joins TRBV20-1 to TRBJ1-1, with no clear D. The ends were cut back, 1 base at V and 7 bases at J, with 7 bases in the middle. Looked up from germline, CDR1 is DFQATT and CDR2 is SNEGSKA (reference sequence). The CDR3 is 11 amino acids. The DNA of the CDR3 is TGCAGTGCTAGAGTAACGGGTGAAGCTTTCTTT. Translated: CSARVTGEAFF.

V gene TRBV10-1 combines with J gene TRBJ2-1; 8 bases agree with TRBD2. Looked up from germline, CDR1 is WNHNN and CDR2 is SYGVQD (reference sequence). V gave up 8 bases and J gave up 6 bases; unmatched junction bases: 9. This CDR3 comprises 14 residues. CDR3 nucleotides: TGCGCCAGCGCCCTGCGCCGGGAGGGCAATGAGCAGTTCTTC. This translates into CASALRREGNEQFF.

The rearrangement joins TRBV2 to TRBJ2-7; 9 nucleotides match TRBD2. Losses at the gene ends were 9 bases for V and 3 bases for J; bases not matched to a gene: 6. Germline V gene lookup returns CDR1 SNHLY and CDR2 FYNNEI. CDR3 length: 13 residues. The CDR3 loop reads CASRTAGGYEQYF. The CDR3 coding sequence is TGTGCCAGTAGGACAGCGGGAGGCTACGAGCAGTACTTC.